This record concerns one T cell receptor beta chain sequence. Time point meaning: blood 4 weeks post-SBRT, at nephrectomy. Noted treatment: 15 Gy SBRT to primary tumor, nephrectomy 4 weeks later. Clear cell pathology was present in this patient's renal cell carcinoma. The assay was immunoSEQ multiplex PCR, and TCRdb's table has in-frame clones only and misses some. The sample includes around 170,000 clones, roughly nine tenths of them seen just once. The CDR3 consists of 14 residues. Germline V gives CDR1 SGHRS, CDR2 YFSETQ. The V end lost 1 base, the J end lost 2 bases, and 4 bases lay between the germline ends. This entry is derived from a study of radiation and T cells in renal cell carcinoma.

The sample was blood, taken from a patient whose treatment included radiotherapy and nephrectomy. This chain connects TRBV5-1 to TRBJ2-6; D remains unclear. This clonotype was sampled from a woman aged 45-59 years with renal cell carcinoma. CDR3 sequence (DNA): TGCGCCAGCAGCTTGCAGGCTGGGGCCAACGTCCTGACTTTC. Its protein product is CASSLQAGANVLTF.